The clone carrying this T cell receptor (beta chain) has ten or more counts. What it binds is unknown. This sample was included in a study of regulatory T cells in long-lasting Graves disease. Overall study results and limits: Persistent disease preferred TRBV28, TRBJ1-2 and TRBJ2-5; new disease, TRBV20-1 and TRBJ2-1. Persistent Graves' patients showed reduced TCR diversity versus newly diagnosed patients.

Time point in this sample: persistent/refractory GD, antithyroid drugs over 5 years with positive TRAb. The TCR library was made from RNA that had been extracted from PBMCs in TRIzol. Peripheral blood, at 7.5 to 9 milliliters, went into EDTA tubes. The V end lost 3 bases, the J end lost 2 bases, and 10 bases lay between the germline ends. Germline loops: CDR1 SNHLY, CDR2 FYNNEI. This CDR3 has 15 residues. Arm-PCR with iRepertoire HTBI primers amplified the CDR3 regions for these TCR beta libraries. Authors' analysis steps: Samples collectively showed some 65 TRBV and approximately 15 TRBJ segments. TCRdb itself ran the multiplex PCR reads through MiXCR, one entry per CDR3 protein. Here the V and J calls rest on TCRdb's processing, not on the authors' analysis. The profile shows approximately 440,000 distinct CDR3 sequences, 23% of them singletons.

The rearrangement links TRBV2 to TRBJ2-2; no firm D call. This specimen consisted of peripheral blood mononuclear cells (PBMCs), obtained when the disease was refractory, from a patient treated with antithyroid drugs. This receptor was obtained from a female donor with Graves disease. For the CDR3, the DNA is TGTGCCAGCAGTGATCAAGATCCCAACACCGGGGAGCTGTTTTTT. Amino acids: CASSDQDPNTGELFF.